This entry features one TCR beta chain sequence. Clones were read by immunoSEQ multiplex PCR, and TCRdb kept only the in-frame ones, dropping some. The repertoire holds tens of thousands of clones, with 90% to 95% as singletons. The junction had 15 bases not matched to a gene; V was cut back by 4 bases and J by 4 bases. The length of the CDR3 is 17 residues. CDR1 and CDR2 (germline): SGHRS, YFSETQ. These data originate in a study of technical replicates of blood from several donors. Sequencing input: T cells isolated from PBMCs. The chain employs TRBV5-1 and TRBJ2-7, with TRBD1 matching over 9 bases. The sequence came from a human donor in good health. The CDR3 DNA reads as TGCGCCAGCAGCCCGGTCTATGCTACCGGGACAGGGTACGAGCAGTACTTC. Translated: CASSPVYATGTGYEQYF.